This record covers a single T cell receptor (beta chain). The source of the sample is a study of cytomegalovirus exposure and HLA in healthy donors. 13 Jbeta primers and 60 Vbeta primers were used for the PCR. Data came from immunoSEQ multiplex PCR; TCRdb stores just in-frame clones and leaves some out. The table shows more than 80,000 clones, with roughly 61% occurring only once. The clonotype was recovered from a woman aged 40 to 50 in good health and CMV-seropositive. Sequencing was done on a sample of PBMCs.

The CDR3 reads CASSEGGFSYNEQFF. The CDR3 bases are TGTGCCAGCAGTGAAGGAGGGTTCTCCTACAATGAGCAGTTCTTC. J is TRBJ2-1 and V is TRBV2, with a possible D match to TRBD2 (5 bases). Trimming left V 1 base short and J 0 bases short, with 7 bases between. Germline-derived CDR1 and CDR2 are SNHLY and FYNNEI. The CDR3 length is 15 residues.